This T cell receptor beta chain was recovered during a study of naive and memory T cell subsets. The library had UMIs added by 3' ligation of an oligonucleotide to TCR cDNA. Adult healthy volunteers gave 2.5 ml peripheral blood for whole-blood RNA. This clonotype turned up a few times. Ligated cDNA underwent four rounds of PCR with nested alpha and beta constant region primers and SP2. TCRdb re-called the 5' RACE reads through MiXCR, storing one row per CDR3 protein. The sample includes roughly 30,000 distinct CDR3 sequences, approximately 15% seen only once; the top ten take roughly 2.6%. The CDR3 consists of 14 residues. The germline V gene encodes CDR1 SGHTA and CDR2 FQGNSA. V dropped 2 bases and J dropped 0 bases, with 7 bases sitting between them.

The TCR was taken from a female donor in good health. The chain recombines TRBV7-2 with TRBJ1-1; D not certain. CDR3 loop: CASSLHRVNTEAFF. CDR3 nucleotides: TGTGCCAGCAGCTTACATCGGGTGAACACTGAAGCTTTCTTT.